Below are 17 T cell receptor beta chains sequenced from a single sample in a study of radiation and T cells in renal cell carcinoma. TCRdb keeps only in-frame clones here, not all; method: immunoSEQ multiplex PCR. The sample yields 150,000 to 190,000 clones, roughly 86% seen once. Time point of the sample: blood 2 weeks post-SBRT. Treatment meaning: 15 Gy SBRT to primary tumor, nephrectomy 4 weeks later. This specimen was blood, taken from a patient whose treatment included radiotherapy and nephrectomy. These receptors were collected from a woman aged 45 to 65 with renal cell carcinoma.

V gene TRBV9 combines with J gene TRBJ2-1, with TRBD1 matching over 11 bases. The germline V gene has CDR1 SGDLS and CDR2 YYNGEE. CDR3 length: 16 residues. J gave up 4 bases and V 0 bases, and 3 bases lay outside the gene matches. The DNA of the CDR3 is TGTGCCAGCAGCGTAGACGGGACAGGGGGGTACAATGAGCAGTTCTTC. Translated, it gives CASSVDGTGGYNEQFF.

The chain employs TRBV5-5 and TRBJ2-1; 7 bases agree with TRBD2. This CDR3 region has 15 residues. Looked up from germline, CDR1 is SGHKS and CDR2 is YYEKEE (reference sequence). The junction had 6 bases not matched to a gene; V was cut back by 2 bases and J by 4 bases. The CDR3 DNA reads TGTGCCAGCAGCTTAGAACTAGCGTATTACAATGAGCAGTTCTTC. This gives the protein CASSLELAYYNEQFF.

J is TRBJ2-1 and V is TRBV5-5, with D perhaps assigned TRBD1 or TRBD2 (5 bases each). V was cut by 4 bases and J by 5 bases, with 19 bases left in between. Looked up from germline, CDR1 is SGHKS and CDR2 is YYEKEE (reference sequence). This CDR3 comprises 16 residues. The CDR3 loop reads CASSLTGLGRDNEQFF. The CDR3 nucleotides are TGTGCCAGCAGCCTCACAGGACTCGGACGGGACAATGAGCAGTTCTTC.

V usage is TRBV11-2 and J usage is TRBJ1-1; D is unclear. The CDR3 contains 13 residues. Looked up from germline, CDR1 is SGHAT and CDR2 is FQNNGV. The germline V and J ends were trimmed by 1 base and 1 base, with 4 bases remaining between them. CDR3 region: CASSLAGNTEAFF. The CDR3 coding sequence is TGTGCCAGCAGCTTAGCAGGGAACACTGAAGCTTTCTTT.

The chain is built from TRBV20-1 and TRBJ2-1; 7 nucleotides align to TRBD1. This CDR3 is 11 amino acids long. The germline CDR1 and CDR2 sequences are DFQATT and SNEGSKA (reference sequence). V was clipped by 6 bases and J by 5 bases; unmatched bases: 1. The CDR3 DNA follows: TGCAGTGCGGGACAGAACAATGAGCAGTTCTTC. This encodes CSAGQNNEQFF.

The rearrangement joins TRBV5-1 to TRBJ1-1; weak D call: TRBD1 (6 bases). Germline V gives CDR1 SGHRS, CDR2 YFSETQ. CDR3 size: 16 residues. With 1 base removed from V and 0 bases from J, the gap between germline ends came to 13 bases. The CDR3 sequence: CASSLRAGAMNTEAFF. The CDR3 bases are TGCGCCAGCAGCTTGCGTGCAGGGGCTATGAACACTGAAGCTTTCTTT. Full variable domain (outside the CDR3, taken from reference TRBV5-1 and TRBJ1-1): KAGVTQTPRYLIKTRGQQVTLSCSPISGHRSVSWYQQTPGQGLQFLFEYFSETQRNKGNFPGRFSGRQFSNSRSEMNVSTLELGDSALYLCASSLRAGAMNTEAFFGQGTRLTVV.

V gene TRBV11-2 combines with J gene TRBJ2-4, with D perhaps given as TRBD1 or TRBD2 (5 bases each). Trimming took 3 bases from V and 1 from J, leaving 10 bases between them. The CDR3 is made up of 15 amino acids. Germline V gene sequence: CDR1 SGHAT, CDR2 FQNNGV. The CDR3 nucleotides are TGTGCCAGCAGCTTGAGATGGGGGGCCAAAAACATTCAGTACTTC. The encoded protein is CASSLRWGAKNIQYF. The full variable domain, completed using reference TRBV11-2 and TRBJ2-4, is EAGVAQSPRYKIIEKRQSVAFWCNPISGHATLYWYQQILGQGPKLLIQFQNNGVVDDSQLPKDRFSAERLKGVDSTLKIQPAKLEDSAVYLCASSLRWGAKNIQYFGAGTRLSVL.

This clone was seen more than once but under ten times. The V call is TRBV4-2, the J call TRBJ1-2; D gene ambiguous. Trimming left V 3 bases short and J 3 bases short, with 14 bases between. CDR3 length: 15 residues. Germline CDR1 is LGHNA and CDR2 is YNFKEQ. CDR3 sequence (DNA): TGTGCCAGCAGCCATCCGGGAAAGGTGGACTATGGCTACACCTTC. Protein: CASSHPGKVDYGYTF.

V and J are TRBV7-6 and TRBJ2-5; no clear D gene. This CDR3 is 13 amino acids long. CDR1 and CDR2 (germline): SGHVS, FNYEAQ. Trimming took off 1 base at V and 5 bases at J, with 8 bases between the two ends. CDR3 in amino acids: CASSLGNRETQYF. CDR3 DNA: TGTGCCAGCAGCTTAGGGAATCGCGAGACCCAGTACTTC.

V and J are TRBV2 and TRBJ1-6, with TRBD1 matching over 8 bases. This CDR3 is 14 amino acids long. The germline CDR1 and CDR2 sequences are SNHLY and FYNNEI. Trimming cost V 5 bases and J 8 bases; bases outside gene matches: 5. CDR3 protein: CASSFDRGYSPLHF. DNA for the CDR3: TGTGCCAGCAGTTTCGACAGGGGATATTCACCCCTCCACTTT.

Regarding this clone: Other DNA sequences of this sample code for an identical CDR3. V is TRBV19 and J is TRBJ2-5; no firm D call. Trimming took off 6 bases at V and 4 bases at J, with 6 bases between the two ends. The germline gives CDR1 LNHDA, CDR2 SQIVND (reference sequence). The CDR3 runs 11 residues. Written as DNA, the CDR3 is TGTGCCAGTAGATCCGGAGAGACCCAGTACTTC. The encoded protein is CASRSGETQYF. Based on the CDR3 plus reference TRBV19 and TRBJ2-5, the full variable domain is DGGITQSPKYLFRKEGQNVTLSCEQNLNHDAMYWYRQDPGQGLRLIYYSQIVNDFQKGDIAEGYSVSREKKESFPLTVTSAQKNPTAFYLCASRSGETQYFGPGTRLLVL.

The chain's CDR3 is CASSLSRGARNEQFF. Written as DNA, the CDR3 is TGTGCCAGCAGCTTAAGCAGGGGCGCAAGAAATGAGCAGTTCTTC. This rearrangement joins TRBV7-2 to TRBJ2-1, with a tentative D call TRBD1 (6 bases). The germline CDR1 and CDR2 sequences are SGHTA and FQGNSA. V dropped 2 bases and J dropped 7 bases, with 15 bases sitting between them. The CDR3 has 15 residues.

This chain joins TRBV9 and TRBJ1-1; D remains ambiguous. The CDR3 runs to 16 residues. Germline CDR1 is SGDLS and CDR2 is YYNGEE. The ends were cut back, 4 bases at V and 0 bases at J, with 16 bases in the middle. The CDR3 coding sequence is TGTGCCAGCAGCAGATCACCCGTCCCTATGAACACTGAAGCTTTCTTT. Encoded protein: CASSRSPVPMNTEAFF.

The chain links TRBV19 to TRBJ1-2; TRBD1 matches at 8 bases. CDR3 size: 14 residues. The trim removed 4 bases at V and 4 bases at J, leaving 5 bases unmatched. The germline CDR1 and CDR2 sequences are LNHDA and SQIVND (reference sequence). CDR3 loop: CASSSGTGIYGYTF. The CDR3 DNA is TGTGCCAGTAGTAGCGGGACAGGCATCTATGGCTACACCTTC.

The gene calls are TRBV9 and TRBJ1-1; D gene uncertain. CDR1 SGDLS and CDR2 YYNGEE come from the germline V gene. The CDR3 totals 13 residues. The V and J ends lost 3 bases and 1 base respectively, with 7 bases between them. This CDR3 reads CASSGLGNTEAFF. The CDR3 DNA is TGTGCCAGCAGCGGTCTTGGGAACACTGAAGCTTTCTTT.

This clone was seen just once. This chain links TRBV5-4 with TRBJ2-7; the D gene is possibly TRBD1 (6 bases). V lost 4 bases and J 3 bases, leaving 17 bases between the germline ends. Germline CDR1 is SGHNT and CDR2 is YYREEE (reference sequence). The CDR3 is 15 residues long. The CDR3 here is CASSPQGWGLYEQYF. As DNA, the CDR3 is TGTGCCAGCAGCCCCCAGGGGTGGGGCCTCTACGAGCAGTACTTC.

The chain links TRBV6-1 to TRBJ1-6, with TRBD1 as a possible D gene (6 bases). The CDR3 is made up of 16 amino acids. Trimming stripped 0 bases from V and 5 bases from J, with 11 bases between. Germline CDR1 is MNHNS and CDR2 is SASEGT. The CDR3 sequence: CASSEAPGAHNSPLHF. The CDR3 DNA follows: TGTGCCAGCAGTGAAGCGCCGGGGGCCCATAATTCACCCCTCCACTTT.